The present T cell receptor beta chain was sequenced within a study of early T cells in non-severe SARS-CoV-2 infection. Study details: Sequenced bulk RNA came from whole blood that was unsorted, and chains were unpaired.

TCRdb itself ran the 5' RACE reads through MiXCR, one entry per CDR3 protein. The profile shows around 92,000 distinct CDR3 sequences, roughly 11% of them singletons. V shed 7 bases and J 5 bases; nucleotides not matched to a gene: 4. Germline V gene lookup returns CDR1 SQVTM and CDR2 ANQGSEA. The CDR3 is made up of 11 amino acids. Study-level results: VDJdb matching favored anti-spike CD8 responses, missing private and CD4 specificities.

Notes on this clonotype: What it recognizes is unknown.

The TCR was taken from an adult who was a healthcare worker with PCR-confirmed SARS-CoV-2 infection or an uninfected control (not recorded which). The gene calls are TRBV29-1 and TRBJ2-5; TRBD1 aligns across 7 bases. The sample was whole blood. CDR3 nucleotide sequence: TGCAGCGCGGGACAGAGGGAGACCCAGTACTTC. Translated: CSAGQRETQYF.